The T cell receptor beta chain under discussion was sequenced for a study of molecular identifiers for immune sequencing clone quantification. The study, taken as a whole, reports: Detection of one spiked Jurkat cell's TCR RNA reportedly worked in around 1 million naive cells.

As previously described, bulk TCR libraries were made using listed TCR primers. One entry per CDR3 protein results from TCRdb running MiXCR on the PCR reads. The sample has 300,000 to 400,000 distinct CDR3 sequences; 24% are singletons. Libraries from naive CD8 cells were generated from approximately 20,000 to 1,000,000 sorted cells (with 10%, 30% or 50% RNA). Naive CD8 T cells underwent sorting with the CD8+CD4-CCR7+CD45RA+ definition. In its sample, this clonotype was seen once. The antigen remains unidentified. Compared with germline, one end of the junction differs, possibly owing to a read error. Germline V CDR1 and CDR2: SGHVS, FNYEAQ. The length of the CDR3 is 18 residues.

The chain has TRBV7-6 and TRBJ2-3; TRBD2 aligns across 11 bases. The sequenced sample consisted of naive CD8+ T cells from blood, with Jurkat cell RNA spiked in. Specified subset: FACS-sorted CD8+CD4-CCR7+CD45RA+ naive T cells. The TCR originated in a human donor in good health. Some libraries in this study had Jurkat cell RNA spiked in. CDR3 sequence: CASSATILRLAGTDTRYF. In DNA, the CDR3 is TGTGCCAGCAGCGCGACAATACTGAGACTAGCGGGAACAGATACGCGGTATTTT.